This T cell receptor (beta chain) was captured in a study of blood T cell repertoires in COVID-19. Clones were sequenced by immunoSEQ multiplex PCR, and TCRdb holds only the in-frame ones, with some missing. The sample has roughly 100,000 clones; 70% to 90% are singletons. The length of the CDR3 is 16 residues. Germline V lookup: CDR1 LNHDA, CDR2 SQIVND (reference sequence). V gave up 5 bases and J gave up 0 bases; unmatched junction bases: 5. The source of this sequence is a man in his forties or fifties with active COVID-19. The sequencing input was peripheral blood. The gene calls are TRBV19 and TRBJ2-3, with 10 bases that match TRBD1. The CDR3: CASSPDRGRSTDTQYF. In DNA, the CDR3 is TGTGCCAGTAGTCCCGACAGGGGGCGAAGCACAGATACGCAGTATTTT.